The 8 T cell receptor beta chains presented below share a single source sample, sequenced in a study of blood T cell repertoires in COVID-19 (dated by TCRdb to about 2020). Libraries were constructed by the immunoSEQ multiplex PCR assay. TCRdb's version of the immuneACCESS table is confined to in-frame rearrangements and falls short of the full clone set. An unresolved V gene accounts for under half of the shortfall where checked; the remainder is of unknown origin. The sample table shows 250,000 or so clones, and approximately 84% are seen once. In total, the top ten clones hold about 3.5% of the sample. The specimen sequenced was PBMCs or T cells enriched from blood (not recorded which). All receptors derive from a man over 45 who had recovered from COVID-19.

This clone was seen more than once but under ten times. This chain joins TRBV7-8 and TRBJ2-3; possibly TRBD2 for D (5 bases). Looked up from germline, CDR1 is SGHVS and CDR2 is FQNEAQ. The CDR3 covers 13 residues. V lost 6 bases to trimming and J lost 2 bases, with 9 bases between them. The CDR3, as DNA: TGTGCCAGCAGTCCCGGGATCACAGATACGCAGTATTTT. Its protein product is CASSPGITDTQYF.

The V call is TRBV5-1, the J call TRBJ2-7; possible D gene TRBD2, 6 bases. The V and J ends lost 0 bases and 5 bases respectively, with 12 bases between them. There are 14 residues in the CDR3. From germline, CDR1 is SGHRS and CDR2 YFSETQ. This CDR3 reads CASSLGQAGNEQYF. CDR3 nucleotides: TGCGCCAGCAGCTTGGGGCAGGCGGGGAACGAGCAGTACTTC.

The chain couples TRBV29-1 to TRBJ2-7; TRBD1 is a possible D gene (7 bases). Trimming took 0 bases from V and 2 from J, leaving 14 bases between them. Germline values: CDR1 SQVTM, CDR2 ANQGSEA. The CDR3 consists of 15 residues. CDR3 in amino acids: CSVEDGGDSPYEQYF. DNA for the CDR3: TGCAGCGTTGAAGATGGAGGGGACAGCCCCTACGAGCAGTACTTC.

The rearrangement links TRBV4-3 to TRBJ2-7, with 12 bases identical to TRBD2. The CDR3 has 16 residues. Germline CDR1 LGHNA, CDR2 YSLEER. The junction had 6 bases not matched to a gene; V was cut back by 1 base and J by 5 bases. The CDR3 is CASSQAAGLAGNEQYF. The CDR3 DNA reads TGCGCCAGCAGCCAAGCTGCCGGACTAGCGGGAAACGAGCAGTACTTC.

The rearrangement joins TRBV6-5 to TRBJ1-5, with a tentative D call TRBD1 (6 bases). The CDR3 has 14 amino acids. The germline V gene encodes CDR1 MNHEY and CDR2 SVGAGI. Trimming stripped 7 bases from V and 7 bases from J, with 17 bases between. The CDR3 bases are TGTGCCAGCAACCCTATAGGGGGTGGCCAGCCCCAGCATTTT. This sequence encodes CASNPIGGGQPQHF.

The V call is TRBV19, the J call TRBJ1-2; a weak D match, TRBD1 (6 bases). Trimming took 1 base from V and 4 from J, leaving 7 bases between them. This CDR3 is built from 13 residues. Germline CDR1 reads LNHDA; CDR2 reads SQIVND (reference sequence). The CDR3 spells CASSIGTVYGYTF. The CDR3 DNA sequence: TGTGCCAGTAGTATAGGGACAGTCTATGGCTACACCTTC.

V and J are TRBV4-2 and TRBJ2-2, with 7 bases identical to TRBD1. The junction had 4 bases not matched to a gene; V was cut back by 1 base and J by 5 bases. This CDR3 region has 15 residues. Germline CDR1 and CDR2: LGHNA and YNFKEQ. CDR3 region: CASSQGQGWTGELFF. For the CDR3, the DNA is TGTGCCAGCAGCCAAGGACAGGGCTGGACCGGGGAGCTGTTTTTT.

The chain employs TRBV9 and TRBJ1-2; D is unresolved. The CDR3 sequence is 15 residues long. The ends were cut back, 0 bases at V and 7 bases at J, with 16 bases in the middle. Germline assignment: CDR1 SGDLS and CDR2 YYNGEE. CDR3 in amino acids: CASSVATILRSGYTF. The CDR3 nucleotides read TGTGCCAGCAGCGTAGCTACGATCCTACGGAGTGGCTACACCTTC. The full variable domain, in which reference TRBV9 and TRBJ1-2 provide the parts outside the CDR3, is DSGVTQTPKHLITATGQRVTLRCSPRSGDLSVYWYQQSLDQGLQFLIQYYNGEERAKGNILERFSAQQFPDLHSELNLSSLELGDSALYFCASSVATILRSGYTFGSGTRLTVV.